These T cell receptor beta chains were read from a single sample in a study of T cell repertoires in cytomegalovirus infection. These receptors' antigens are unknown. TCRdb processed the reads anew with MiXCR; each CDR3 protein has one entry. Seen here are some 920,000 distinct CDR3 sequences, around 30% observed once, and the top ten hold over 13%. This specimen was cultured CD8+ T cells from PBMCs, taken from culture after CMV antigen stimulation. These receptor sequences come from a human donor in good health (CMV status not recorded). Some clones in this sample may be carry-over from other donors' samples. The conserved cysteine and the conserved F or W are not part of the CDR3 here. A D gene is named only where the DNA matches it firmly.

D: TRBD2
J: TRBJ2-3
V: TRBV7-6
CDR3: ASSFQDGGALDTQY

D: NA
J: TRBJ2-7
V: TRBV15
CDR3: ATSREFGGFSYEQY

D: NA
J: TRBJ1-2
V: TRBV12-3/TRBV12-4
CDR3: ASSSGTADGYT

D: NA
J: TRBJ2-3
V: TRBV7-9
CDR3: ASTPRGDTQY

D: NA
J: TRBJ2-5
V: TRBV4-1
CDR3: ASSPTKGKGGQETQY

D: NA
J: TRBJ2-1
V: TRBV6-2/TRBV6-3
CDR3: ASSKDTQLQF

D: NA
J: TRBJ1-2
V: TRBV27
CDR3: ASSSGRGGVGYT

D: TRBD2
J: TRBJ2-2
V: TRBV6-8
CDR3: ASSYRLAGTGKLF

D: NA
J: TRBJ2-3
V: TRBV5-1
CDR3: ASSLGRGAVTDTQY

D: TRBD2
J: TRBJ2-1
V: TRBV2
CDR3: ASSEGTSGYYNEQF

D: NA
J: TRBJ2-1
V: TRBV4-1
CDR3: ASSQGRSSYNEQF

D: TRBD2
J: TRBJ2-1
V: TRBV27
CDR3: ASSLSGGDSYNEQF

D: NA
J: TRBJ1-1
V: TRBV6-2/TRBV6-3
CDR3: ASSYSRDVNTEAF

D: TRBD2
J: TRBJ2-1
V: TRBV7-9
CDR3: ASRGTSRVEQF

D: NA
J: TRBJ2-4
V: TRBV27
CDR3: ASSLSGRADIQY

D: NA
J: TRBJ2-1
V: TRBV9
CDR3: VSSPWTTYNEQF

D: NA
J: TRBJ1-5
V: TRBV24-1
CDR3: ATSDSTPGFRAQH

D: TRBD1
J: TRBJ1-1
V: TRBV6-5
CDR3: ASSYETGQSTEAF

D: NA
J: TRBJ1-5
V: TRBV27
CDR3: ASSRGGGRLSGNQPQH

D: TRBD1
J: TRBJ2-1
V: TRBV12-3/TRBV12-4
CDR3: ASSPGWTGAPYNEQF

D: NA
J: TRBJ1-1
V: TRBV19
CDR3: ATQLQGLNAEAF

D: NA
J: TRBJ2-5
V: TRBV7-8
CDR3: AQPPYF

D: TRBD2
J: TRBJ2-2
V: TRBV4-1
CDR3: ASSQLAGGNTGELF

D: TRBD2
J: TRBJ2-3
V: TRBV3-1
CDR3: ASSQEIAGGPSFTDTQY

D: NA
J: TRBJ1-5
V: TRBV5-5
CDR3: ASSLVVGAHQPQH

D: TRBD1
J: TRBJ2-3
V: TRBV10-3
CDR3: AISEFYLTGGAQDTQY

D: NA
J: TRBJ1-2
V: TRBV4-1
CDR3: ASSQGPGYGYT

D: NA
J: TRBJ1-2
V: TRBV27
CDR3: ASSPWGGLNYGYT

D: NA
J: TRBJ2-3
V: TRBV11-3
CDR3: ASSERSPRGVADTQY

D: NA
J: TRBJ1-1
V: TRBV4-3
CDR3: ASSPGTSLGNTEAF

D: NA
J: TRBJ1-6
V: TRBV4-3
CDR3: ASSQDLRGRASYNSPLH

D: NA
J: TRBJ1-3
V: TRBV10-3
CDR3: AINEGLSSGNTIY

D: TRBD2
J: TRBJ2-5
V: TRBV7-2
CDR3: ASSFVSGGLQQETQY

D: NA
J: TRBJ2-3
V: TRBV7-6
CDR3: ASSLVLFRESTDTQY

D: NA
J: TRBJ2-7
V: TRBV12-3/TRBV12-4
CDR3: ASSSLNGNYEQY

D: NA
J: TRBJ2-1
V: TRBV4-2
CDR3: ASSQDAGLSYNEQF

D: TRBD1
J: TRBJ1-1
V: TRBV4-3
CDR3: ASSLVLAFPGQGFTEAF

D: NA
J: TRBJ2-3
V: TRBV28
CDR3: ASRGLGGRTDTQY

D: NA
J: TRBJ2-2
V: TRBV12-3/TRBV12-4
CDR3: ASVTSVNTGELF

D: NA
J: TRBJ1-4
V: TRBV2
CDR3: ASSEGGSNEKLF

D: NA
J: TRBJ2-5
V: TRBV28
CDR3: ASTAAKTQY

D: TRBD2
J: TRBJ2-1
V: TRBV20-1
CDR3: SARDGRALYNEQF

D: NA
J: TRBJ1-1
V: TRBV28
CDR3: ASSYLDELTEAF

D: TRBD2
J: TRBJ2-5
V: TRBV6-5
CDR3: ASSSGLANQETQY

D: TRBD1
J: TRBJ2-5
V: TRBV2
CDR3: ASAQGAPRETQY

D: NA
J: TRBJ1-2
V: TRBV27
CDR3: ASSFPDGYGYT

D: TRBD1
J: TRBJ2-6
V: TRBV11-1
CDR3: ASSLTGTGLRPGANVLT